This TCR beta chain was documented in a study of graft-versus-host responses after intestinal transplantation. The CDR3 contains 15 residues. Germline trimming cut 3 bases from V and 4 bases from J; bases unmatched to any gene: 7. Germline-derived CDR1 and CDR2 are MDHEN and SYDVKM. Produced via immunoSEQ multiplex PCR; TCRdb's table is partial and in-frame only. Counted here are under 90,000 clones, 90% occurring once; the ten biggest clones make up roughly 4%. In the case of this clone: No antigen is known for it.

Study results and caveats: GvH clones detected in recipient marrow included some appearing first in ileum or blood.

The sequencing here drew on unstimulated CD8+ T cells sorted from spleen or lymph node cells, taken before transplant. The rearrangement uses TRBV28 and TRBJ1-1; the match to TRBD1 covers 8 bases. The TCR was taken from a human donor who was the organ donor for an intestinal transplant. CDR3 nucleotides: TGTGCCAGCAGTTTGACAGGGGTCTTGAGCACTGAAGCTTTCTTT. Protein: CASSLTGVLSTEAFF.